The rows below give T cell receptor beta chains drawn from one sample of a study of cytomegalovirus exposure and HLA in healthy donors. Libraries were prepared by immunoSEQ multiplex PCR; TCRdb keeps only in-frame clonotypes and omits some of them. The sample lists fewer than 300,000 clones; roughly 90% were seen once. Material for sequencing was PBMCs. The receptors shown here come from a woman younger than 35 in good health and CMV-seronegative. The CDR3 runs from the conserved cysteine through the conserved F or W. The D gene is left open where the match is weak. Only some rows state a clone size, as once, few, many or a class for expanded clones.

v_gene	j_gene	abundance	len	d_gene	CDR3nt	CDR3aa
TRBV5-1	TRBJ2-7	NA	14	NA	TGCGCCAGCAGGAGGGAGTTAAGCTCCTACGAGCAGTACTTC	CASRRELSSYEQYF
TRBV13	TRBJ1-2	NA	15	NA	TGTGCCAGCAGCTTAGCGGGGATGCAGAACTATGGCTACACCTTC	CASSLAGMQNYGYTF
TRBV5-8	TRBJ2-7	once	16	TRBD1	TGTGCCAGCAGCTTTCGAAGCACGACAGGGAAGGACGAGCAGTACTTC	CASSFRSTTGKDEQYF
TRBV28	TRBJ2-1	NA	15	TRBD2	TGTGCCAGCAGTTCGCCTAGCGGGAGGGTTAATGAGCAGTTCTTC	CASSSPSGRVNEQFF
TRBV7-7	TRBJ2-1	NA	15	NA	TGTGCTAGCAGCTTACGGGTCGGGGGGCGCAATGAGCAGTTCTTC	CASSLRVGGRNEQFF
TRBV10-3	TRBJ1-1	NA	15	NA	TGTGCCATTACACGCCAAGAAGGGGTGAACACTGAAGCTTTCTTT	CAITRQEGVNTEAFF
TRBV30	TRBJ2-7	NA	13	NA	TGTGCCTGGAGGAGGGGAGGAGGGAACGAGCAGTACTTC	CAWRRGGGNEQYF
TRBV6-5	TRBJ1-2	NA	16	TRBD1	TGTGCCAGCAGTTACGGGACAGGGGGACCTAACTATGGCTACACCTTC	CASSYGTGGPNYGYTF
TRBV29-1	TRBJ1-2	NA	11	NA	TGCAGCGTTGCACGGGTCTATGGCTACACCTTC	CSVARVYGYTF
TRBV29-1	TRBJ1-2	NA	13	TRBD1	TGCAGCGTTCCAAAGACAGGGATCTATGGCTACACCTTC	CSVPKTGIYGYTF
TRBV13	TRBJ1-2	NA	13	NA	TGTGCCAGCAGGTCCCGTGTCGGGTATGGCTACACCTTC	CASRSRVGYGYTF
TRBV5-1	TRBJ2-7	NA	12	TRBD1	TGCGCCAGCAGTTGGACAGGTTCCGAGCAGTACTTC	CASSWTGSEQYF
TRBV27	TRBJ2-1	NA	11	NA	TGTGCCAGCAGTTGGGGGACTGAACAGTTCTTC	CASSWGTEQFF
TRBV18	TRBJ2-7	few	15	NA	TGTGCCAGCTCACCCCCCGGGACAAGGGCTAGCGAGCAGTACTTC	CASSPPGTRASEQYF
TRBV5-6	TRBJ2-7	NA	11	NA	TGTGCCAGCAGCTTGGCCGGCGAGCAGTACTTC	CASSLAGEQYF
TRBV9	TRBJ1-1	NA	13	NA	TGTGCCAGCAGCGAGACAGCGAACACTGAAGCTTTCTTT	CASSETANTEAFF
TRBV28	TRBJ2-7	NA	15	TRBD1	TGTGCCAGCAGCCCCAGGGGGACCCCCTCCTACGAGCAGTACTTC	CASSPRGTPSYEQYF
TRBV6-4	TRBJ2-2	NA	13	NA	TGTGCCAGCAGTGACGGCGGGGCCGGGGAGCTGTTTTTT	CASSDGGAGELFF
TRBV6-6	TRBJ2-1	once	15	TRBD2	TGTGCCAGTGACCGGGGGACTAGCCCTCGCAATGAGCAGTTCTTC	CASDRGTSPRNEQFF
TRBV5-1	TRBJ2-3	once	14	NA	TGCGCCAGCAGCTTTGTAGGAGCCACAGATACGCAGTATTTT	CASSFVGATDTQYF
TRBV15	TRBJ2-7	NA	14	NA	TGTGCCACCAGCAGGGACCGGGATTCGTACGAGCAGTACTTC	CATSRDRDSYEQYF
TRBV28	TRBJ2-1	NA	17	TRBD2	TGTGCCAGCAGTTTATCTCTAGCGGGAAGCTCCTACAATGAGCAGTTCTTC	CASSLSLAGSSYNEQFF
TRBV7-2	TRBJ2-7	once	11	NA	TGTGCCAGCAGCTTCAGAAACGAGCAGTACTTC	CASSFRNEQYF
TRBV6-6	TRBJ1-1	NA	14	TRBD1	TGTGCCAGCAGTGACAGGGGAAAGAACACTGAAGCTTTCTTT	CASSDRGKNTEAFF
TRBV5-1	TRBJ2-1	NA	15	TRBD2	TGCGCCAGCAGCTTAAGCGGGAGGGAGAACAATGAGCAGTTCTTC	CASSLSGRENNEQFF
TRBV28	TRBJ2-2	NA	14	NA	TGTGCCAGCAAGGGGGGGGGCAACACCGGGGAGCTGTTTTTT	CASKGGGNTGELFF
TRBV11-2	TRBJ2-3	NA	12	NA	TGTGCCAGCAGCCCCCCTACAGATACGCAGTATTTT	CASSPPTDTQYF
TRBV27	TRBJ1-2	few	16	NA	TGTGCCAGCAGTCCCTCGGCGAGGGCCCGAGTGGATGGCTACACCTTC	CASSPSARARVDGYTF
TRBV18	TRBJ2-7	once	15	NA	TGTGCCAGCTCACCGGGCACAGGGCTCGCCTACGAGCAGTACTTC	CASSPGTGLAYEQYF
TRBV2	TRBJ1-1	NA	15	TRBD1	TGTGCCAGCAGTGCCCGGACAGGGGCCGCCGTTGAAGCTTTCTTT	CASSARTGAAVEAFF
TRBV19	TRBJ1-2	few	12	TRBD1	TGTGCCAGTAGTATGGGACAGAGCGGCTACACCTTC	CASSMGQSGYTF
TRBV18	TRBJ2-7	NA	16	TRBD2	TGTGCCAGCTCCCTAGCGGGGGGTCCCCTCTCCTACGAGCAGTACTTC	CASSLAGGPLSYEQYF
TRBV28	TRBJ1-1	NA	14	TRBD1	TGTGCCAGCAGTTTAGAACAGGGGGCAATTGAAGCTTTCTTT	CASSLEQGAIEAFF
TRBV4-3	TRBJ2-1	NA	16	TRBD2	TGCGCCAGCAGCCAATCGACTAGCGGGAGTGGAGATGAGCAGTTCTTC	CASSQSTSGSGDEQFF
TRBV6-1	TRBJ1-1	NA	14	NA	TGTGCCACCCGGGGGGGTTATTGGGACACTGAAGCTTTCTTT	CATRGGYWDTEAFF
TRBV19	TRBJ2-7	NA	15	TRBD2	TGTGCCAGTAGTATAGGACTAGCGGGAGTGGGCGAGCAGTACTTC	CASSIGLAGVGEQYF
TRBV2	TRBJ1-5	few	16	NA	TGTGCCAGCAGTGAACGGACCGGCGCGGGGGTATGGCCCCAGCATTTT	CASSERTGAGVWPQHF